What follows are 11 T cell receptor beta chains derived from one specimen sequenced in a study of T cells in Graves' hyperthyroidism and ophthalmopathy. Authors of the study amplified TCR beta CDR3 regions from RNA transcripts. A set of HTBI primers served as the primers for a first-round RT-PCR of the TCR CDR3. TCRdb ran MiXCR on the multiplex PCR reads and lists one entry per CDR3 protein. The sample consists of hundreds of thousands of distinct CDR3 sequences, around 38% of them appearing once. The sequenced sample was blood. These receptor sequences come from a man in his late teens or twenties with Graves' hyperthyroidism.

The chain links TRBV4-1 to TRBJ1-6, with a tentative D call TRBD1 (6 bases). CDR3 length: 15 amino acids. Trimming left V 0 bases short and J 10 bases short, with 13 bases between. Germline CDR1 reads MGHRA; CDR2 reads YSYEKL. The CDR3 DNA reads as TGCGCCAGCAGCCAAGAAAGGGGGGCTGGATCACCCCTCCACTTT. This gives the protein CASSQERGAGSPLHF.

The table lists this clonotype with many counts. The rearrangement joins TRBV12-3 or TRBV12-4 to TRBJ1-2; unclear D gene. V was cut by 1 base and J by 7 bases, with 10 bases left in between. The CDR3 has 13 residues. The CDR3 reads CASSLGDLGGYTF. The CDR3 DNA is TGTGCCAGCAGTTTAGGGGATTTGGGTGGCTACACCTTC.

This clonotype was seen repeatedly, ten times or more. V and J are TRBV2 and TRBJ1-1; the match to TRBD1 covers 9 bases. The V and J ends lost 5 bases and 4 bases, in that order; junction bases with no gene match: 8. The CDR3 extends over 15 amino acids. The germline gives CDR1 SNHLY, CDR2 FYNNEI. This CDR3 reads CASSRYLQGATEAFF. CDR3 coding DNA: TGTGCCAGCAGTCGATATCTACAGGGGGCCACTGAAGCTTTCTTT.

The rearrangement links TRBV7-9 to TRBJ1-1; D ambiguous. Trimming left V 0 bases short and J 6 bases short, with 8 bases between. Germline values: CDR1 SEHNR, CDR2 FQNEAQ (reference sequence). CDR3 length: 13 amino acids. As DNA, the CDR3 is TGTGCCAGCAGCTTAGCGTTTTTGGCTGAAGCTTTCTTT. Translation gives CASSLAFLAEAFF.

This clonotype has ten or more counts. The chain couples TRBV20-1 to TRBJ2-5; D may correspond to TRBD1 or TRBD2 (5 bases each). The V gene lost 2 bases and the J gene lost 4 bases, with 17 bases spanning the gap. The CDR3 has 15 amino acids. The germline V gene encodes CDR1 DFQATT and CDR2 SNEGSKA (reference sequence). The DNA for the CDR3 is TGCAGTGCTAGATTTTCCGGGACCGGCGGAGAGACCCAGTACTTC. It specifies CSARFSGTGGETQYF.

V usage is TRBV12-3 or TRBV12-4 and J usage is TRBJ1-6, with D possibly being TRBD1 (6 bases). This CDR3 has 14 residues. V lost 3 bases and J 7 bases, leaving 10 bases between the germline ends. CDR3 DNA: TGTGCCAGCAGTTTTGGACAGAAAAATTCACCCCTCCACTTT. Translation gives CASSFGQKNSPLHF.

This chain connects TRBV5-1 to TRBJ2-7; D may be TRBD2 (6 bases). Per the germline V gene, CDR1 is SGHRS and CDR2 is YFSETQ. The CDR3 totals 14 residues. The V end lost 0 bases, the J end lost 3 bases, and 10 bases lay between the germline ends. This CDR3 is CASSLGFSGYEQYF. The CDR3 DNA is TGCGCCAGCAGCTTGGGGTTTAGCGGCTACGAGCAGTACTTC.

The table lists this clonotype with a few counts. The chain has TRBV20-1 and TRBJ2-2; D is possibly TRBD1 (5 bases). V was pared by 0 bases and J by 4 bases, with 9 bases between. Per the germline V gene, CDR1 is DFQATT and CDR2 is SNEGSKA (reference sequence). The length of the CDR3 is 14 residues. The CDR3 nucleotides are TGCAGTGCTAGAGAAAACACAGGCACCGGGGAGCTGTTTTTT. It specifies CSARENTGTGELFF.

This clonotype has just one count. The chain links TRBV5-1 to TRBJ1-5; a weak D match, TRBD1 (5 bases). Trimming stripped 4 bases from V and 7 bases from J, with 18 bases between. The CDR3 runs 15 residues. The germline V gene has CDR1 SGHRS and CDR2 YFSETQ. The CDR3 DNA reads TGCGCCAGCAGCCAAGATGGGGACGTAGGGCAGCCCCAGCATTTT. It specifies CASSQDGDVGQPQHF.

At least ten counts were recorded for this clonotype. V is TRBV20-1 and J is TRBJ1-1; 10 nucleotides agree with TRBD1. From germline, CDR1 is DFQATT and CDR2 SNEGSKA (reference sequence). The CDR3 sequence is 14 residues long. V shed 1 base, J shed 3 bases, and the junction held 2 bases outside the gene matches. Here the CDR3 reads CSARGGTGDTEAFF. CDR3 in DNA: TGCAGTGCTAGAGGCGGGACAGGGGACACTGAAGCTTTCTTT.

This clonotype showed up just a few times. The chain uses TRBV25-1 and TRBJ2-7; either TRBD1 or TRBD2 may fit D (6 bases each). Per the germline V gene, CDR1 is MGHDK and CDR2 is SYGVNS. The CDR3 loop spans 12 amino acids. CDR3 DNA: TGTGCTATCGGCGGAGGGGGTGGCGAGCAGTACTTC. This sequence encodes CAIGGGGGEQYF.